This is a list of T cell receptor beta chains from one sample in a study of T cell repertoires in chronic hepatitis B. Data came from immunoSEQ multiplex PCR; TCRdb stores just in-frame clones and leaves some out. The sample carries around 210 clones, roughly 70% recorded once. Specimen: HBV polymerase (pol387) epitope-specific CD8+ T cells from PBMCs. These receptors were obtained from a human donor with chronic hepatitis B virus infection. CDR3s include the opening cysteine and the closing phenylalanine or tryptophan. The order of the fields is CDR3 length, D gene, J gene, clone size, V gene, CDR3 protein, CDR3 DNA. A D gene is named only where the DNA matches it firmly. Clone size is given for some rows only: seen once, a few or many times, or a class if the clone is expanded.

16	TRBD1	TRBJ2-1	-	TRBV4-1	CASRPGTEGPYNEQFF	TGCGCCAGCAGGCCCGGGACAGAAGGCCCCTACAATGAGCAGTTCTTC
16	TRBD1	TRBJ2-2	-	TRBV27	CASSSQGQLNTGELFF	TGTGCCAGCAGTTCCCAGGGACAGTTAAACACCGGGGAGCTGTTTTTT
16	-	TRBJ1-1	-	TRBV2	CASSEPRDPRNTEAFF	TGTGCCAGCAGTGAACCCCGGGACCCAAGGAACACTGAAGCTTTCTTT
13	-	TRBJ2-7	-	TRBV5-6	CASSHLRVGEQYF	TGTGCCAGCAGCCATCTACGTGTGGGGGAGCAGTACTTC
16	-	TRBJ2-1	-	TRBV11-2	CASSFMRGSSYNEQFF	TGTGCCAGCAGTTTTATGCGGGGAAGCTCCTACAATGAGCAGTTCTTC
14	-	TRBJ1-1	-	TRBV18	CASSPVGGATEAFF	TGTGCCAGCTCACCAGTAGGGGGGGCCACTGAAGCTTTCTTT
14	-	TRBJ1-2	once	TRBV14	CASSQDCLNYGYTF	TGTGCCAGCAGCCAAGATTGTTTAAACTATGGCTACACCTTC
12	TRBD2	TRBJ2-5	few	TRBV29-1	CSVGGGSETQYF	TGCAGCGTTGGTGGCGGGAGCGAGACCCAGTACTTC
16	-	TRBJ2-1	-	TRBV28	CASRPSTGLAYNEQFF	TGTGCCAGCAGGCCGTCTACGGGGCTAGCCTACAATGAGCAGTTCTTC
18	-	TRBJ2-6	-	TRBV7-7	CASSAGFKPQSRANVLTF	TGTGCCAGCAGCGCGGGATTTAAGCCACAAAGTCGGGCCAACGTCCTGACTTTC
16	-	TRBJ1-5	-	TRBV30	CAWNYGGIYSNQPQHF	TGTGCCTGGAATTACGGGGGCATTTACAGCAATCAGCCCCAGCATTTT
14	-	TRBJ2-1	-	TRBV5-6	CASSLFGEYNEQFF	TGTGCCAGCAGCTTGTTCGGGGAGTACAATGAGCAGTTCTTC
16	TRBD1	TRBJ2-7	-	TRBV19	CASSARQGTPLNEQYF	TGTGCCAGTAGTGCCAGACAGGGCACCCCTCTTAACGAGCAGTACTTC
13	-	TRBJ2-7	few	TRBV15	CATSRDAGEEQYF	TGTGCCACCAGCAGAGATGCGGGCGAGGAGCAGTACTTC
13	-	TRBJ2-7	-	TRBV7-8	CASSFGSGGEQYF	TGTGCCAGCAGCTTCGGCAGCGGAGGCGAGCAGTACTTC
16	TRBD1	TRBJ2-2	hyperexpanded	TRBV4-1	CASSQIGQGANGELFF	TGCGCCAGCAGCCAGATAGGACAGGGGGCAAACGGGGAGCTGTTTTTT
15	-	TRBJ2-1	-	TRBV6-1	CASSPDPSSYNEQFF	TGTGCCAGCAGTCCCGACCCGAGCTCCTACAATGAGCAGTTCTTC
20	TRBD2	TRBJ2-2	-	TRBV4-1	CASSPDREGLAGAGTGELFF	TGCGCCAGCAGCCCCGACCGAGAGGGACTAGCGGGAGCAGGGACCGGGGAGCTGTTTTTT
17	TRBD2	TRBJ2-7	-	TRBV9	CASSVDPAGGTSYEQYF	TGTGCCAGCAGCGTAGACCCAGCGGGAGGCACGTCCTACGAGCAGTACTTC
15	-	TRBJ1-1	-	TRBV11-3	CASSLYEGMNTEAFF	TGTGCCAGCAGCTTATACGAGGGGATGAACACTGAAGCTTTCTTT
13	TRBD1	TRBJ2-1	few	TRBV28	CASSLSGRGPEFF	TGTGCCAGCAGTTTATCTGGCAGGGGGCCTGAGTTCTTC
17	TRBD2	TRBJ2-2	few	TRBV10-3	CAIGPPRREGYTGELFF	TGTGCCATCGGGCCCCCCCGGCGGGAGGGTTACACCGGGGAGCTGTTTTTT
15	-	TRBJ1-1	-	TRBV7-4	CASSLYEGMNTEAFF	TGTGCCAGCAGCTTATACGAGGGGATGAACACTGAAGCTTTCTTT
17	-	TRBJ2-6	-	TRBV7-8	CASSWAYPQSRANVLTF	TGTGCCAGCAGCTGGGCGTACCCACAAAGTCGGGCCAACGTCCTGACTTTC
14	TRBD1	TRBJ1-2	-	TRBV6-5	CASSYHTGGPGYTF	TGTGCCAGCAGTTACCATACAGGGGGCCCCGGCTACACCTTC
16	TRBD2	TRBJ2-1	-	TRBV11-3	CASSPLAGGLGDEQFF	TGTGCCAGCAGCCCGCTAGCGGGAGGCCTCGGGGATGAGCAGTTCTTC
18	TRBD2	TRBJ2-1	-	TRBV7-8	CASSLRLAGYVSDNEQFF	TGTGCCAGCAGCTTAAGACTAGCAGGTTATGTTTCAGACAATGAGCAGTTCTTC
16	-	TRBJ2-1	once	TRBV21-1	CASSKEEEGSYNEQFF	TGTGCCAGCAGCAAAGAGGAGGAGGGGTCCTACAATGAGCAGTTCTTC
15	TRBD2	TRBJ2-1	few	TRBV5-4	CASSYGTSDYNEQFF	TGTGCCAGCAGCTATGGGACTAGCGACTACAATGAGCAGTTCTTC
15	-	TRBJ1-1	-	TRBV7-1	CASSLYEGMNTEAFF	TGTGCCAGCAGCTTATACGAGGGGATGAACACTGAAGCTTTCTTT
13	-	TRBJ2-1	-	TRBV19	CASSETSSVEQFF	TGTGCCAGTAGCGAGACTAGTTCGGTTGAGCAGTTCTTC
16	TRBD2	TRBJ2-2	-	TRBV9	CASSPGRATGTGELFF	TGTGCCAGCAGCCCCGGGAGGGCGACGGGCACCGGGGAGCTGTTTTTT
17	-	TRBJ2-5	few	TRBV5-1	CASSWGQPPEYQETQYF	TGCGCCAGCAGCTGGGGGCAGCCACCCGAATACCAAGAGACCCAGTACTTC
14	-	TRBJ2-1	few	TRBV28	CASSLGGLTNEQFF	TGTGCCAGCAGTTTAGGTGGGCTAACGAATGAGCAGTTCTTC
13	-	TRBJ2-1	-	TRBV10-2	CASGATTYNEQFF	TGCGCCAGCGGGGCCACGACCTACAATGAGCAGTTCTTC
16	TRBD2	TRBJ2-1	-	TRBV19	CASSIFATSGIGEQFF	TGTGCCAGTAGTATTTTTGCGACTAGCGGGATAGGGGAGCAGTTCTTC
18	-	TRBJ2-6	-	TRBV10-1	CASSVPPRSQSRANVLTF	-
14	-	TRBJ2-1	-	TRBV9	CASSVGPQYNEQFF	TGTGCCAGCAGCGTAGGCCCGCAGTACAATGAGCAGTTCTTC
14	TRBD1	TRBJ1-2	-	TRBV6-5	CASGYRGVVYGYTF	TGTGCCAGCGGATACAGGGGGGTTGTCTATGGCTACACCTTC
12	-	TRBJ2-7	few	TRBV30	CAWSDDRHEQYF	TGTGCCTGGAGCGACGACAGGCACGAGCAGTACTTC
15	-	TRBJ1-4	-	TRBV18	CASSPTLTANEKLFF	TGTGCCAGCTCCCCAACGCTGACAGCTAATGAAAAACTGTTTTTT
16	-	TRBJ2-6	few	TRBV5-4	CASVNLVQSRANVLTF	TGTGCCAGCGTGAACCTCGTACAAAGTCGGGCCAACGTCCTGACTTTC
13	TRBD1	TRBJ2-7	few	TRBV30	CAWSEQGPFEQYF	TGTGCCTGGAGTGAACAGGGGCCTTTCGAGCAGTACTTC
17	TRBD2	TRBJ2-1	hyperexpanded	TRBV6-1	CASSEAPGLASYNEQFF	TGTGCCAGCAGTGAAGCGCCGGGACTAGCTTCCTACAATGAGCAGTTCTTC
16	TRBD2	TRBJ2-2	-	TRBV7-6	CASSSGTSGITGELFF	TGTGCCAGCAGTTCCGGGACTAGCGGGATCACCGGGGAGCTGTTTTTT
17	TRBD1	TRBJ1-6	-	TRBV5-4	CASSDGQASSYNSPLHF	TGTGCCAGCAGCGACGGACAGGCGAGCTCCTATAATTCACCCCTCCACTTT
13	-	TRBJ2-5	-	TRBV7-8	CASSPPGTSTQYF	TGTGCCAGCAGCCCTCCCGGGACTTCCACGCAGTACTTC
13	-	TRBJ1-2	-	TRBV6-1	CASSEVNNYGYTF	TGTGCCAGCAGTGAAGTAAATAACTATGGCTACACCTTC